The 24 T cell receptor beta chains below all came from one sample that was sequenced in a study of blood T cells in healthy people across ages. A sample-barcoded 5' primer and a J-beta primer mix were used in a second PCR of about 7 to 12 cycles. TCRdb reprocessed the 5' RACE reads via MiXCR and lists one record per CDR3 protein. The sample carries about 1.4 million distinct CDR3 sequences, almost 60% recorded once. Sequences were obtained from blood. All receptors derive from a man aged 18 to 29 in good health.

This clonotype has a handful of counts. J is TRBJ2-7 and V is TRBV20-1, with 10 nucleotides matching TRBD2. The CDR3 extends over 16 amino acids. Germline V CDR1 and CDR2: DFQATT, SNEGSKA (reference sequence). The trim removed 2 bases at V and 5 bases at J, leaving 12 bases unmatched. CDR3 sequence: CSARWLSSGSSHEQYF. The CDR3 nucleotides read TGCAGTGCTAGATGGCTTTCTAGCGGGAGTTCCCACGAGCAGTACTTC.

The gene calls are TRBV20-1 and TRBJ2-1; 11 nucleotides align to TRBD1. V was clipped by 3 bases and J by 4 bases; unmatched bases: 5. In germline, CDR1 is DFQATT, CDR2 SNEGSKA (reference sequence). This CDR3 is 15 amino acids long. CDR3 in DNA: TGCAGTGCTAGGCCTCGGGACAGGGGGTACAATGAGCAGTTCTTC. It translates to CSARPRDRGYNEQFF.

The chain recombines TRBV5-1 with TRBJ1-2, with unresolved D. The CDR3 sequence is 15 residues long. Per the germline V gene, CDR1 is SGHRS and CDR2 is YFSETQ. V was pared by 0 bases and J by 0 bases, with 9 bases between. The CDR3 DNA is TGCGCCAGCAGCTTGGAAGCGCGTGCTAACTATGGCTACACCTTC. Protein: CASSLEARANYGYTF.

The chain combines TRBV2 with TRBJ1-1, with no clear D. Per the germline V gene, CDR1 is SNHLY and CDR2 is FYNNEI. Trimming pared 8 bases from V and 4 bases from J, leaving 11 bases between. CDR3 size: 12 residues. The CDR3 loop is CASGSWGTEAFF. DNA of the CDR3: TGTGCCAGCGGATCCTGGGGCACTGAAGCTTTCTTT.

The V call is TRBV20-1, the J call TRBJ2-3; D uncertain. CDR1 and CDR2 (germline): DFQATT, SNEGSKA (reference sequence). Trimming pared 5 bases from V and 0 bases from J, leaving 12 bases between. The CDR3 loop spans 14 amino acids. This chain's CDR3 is CSAGQTGSTDTQYF. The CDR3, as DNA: TGCAGTGCTGGTCAGACGGGCAGCACAGATACGCAGTATTTT.

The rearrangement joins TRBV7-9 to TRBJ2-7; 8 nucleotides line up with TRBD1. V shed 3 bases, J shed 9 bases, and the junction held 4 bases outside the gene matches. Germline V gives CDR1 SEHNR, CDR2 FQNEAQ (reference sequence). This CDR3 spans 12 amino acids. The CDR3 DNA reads TGTGCCAGCAGCTTGGACAGGGAAGGGCAGTACTTC. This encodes CASSLDREGQYF.

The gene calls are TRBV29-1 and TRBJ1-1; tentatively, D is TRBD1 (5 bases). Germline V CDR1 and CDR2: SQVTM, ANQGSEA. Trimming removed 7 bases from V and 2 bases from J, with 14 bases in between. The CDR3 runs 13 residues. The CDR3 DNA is TGCAGCGGTTCCCGGGGGGTAAACACTGAAGCTTTCTTT. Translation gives CSGSRGVNTEAFF.

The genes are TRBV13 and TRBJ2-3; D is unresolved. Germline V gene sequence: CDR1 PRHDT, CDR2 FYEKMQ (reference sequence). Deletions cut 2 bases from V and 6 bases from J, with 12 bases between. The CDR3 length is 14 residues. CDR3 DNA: TGTGCCAGCAGCTTATTTCTAATCTCCGATACGCAGTATTTT. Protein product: CASSLFLISDTQYF.

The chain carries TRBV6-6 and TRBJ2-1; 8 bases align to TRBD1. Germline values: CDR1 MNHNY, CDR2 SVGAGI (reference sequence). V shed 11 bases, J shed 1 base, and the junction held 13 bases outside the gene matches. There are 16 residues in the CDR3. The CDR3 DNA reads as TGTGCCTTAGACGGACAGGGCTTTTGGTCCTACAATGAGCAGTTCTTC. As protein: CALDGQGFWSYNEQFF.

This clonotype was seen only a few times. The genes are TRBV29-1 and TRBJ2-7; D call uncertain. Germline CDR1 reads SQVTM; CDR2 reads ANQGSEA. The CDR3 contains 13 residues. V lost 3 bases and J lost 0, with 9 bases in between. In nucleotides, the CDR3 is TGCAGCGTTGAGGGTAATGTCTCCTACGAGCAGTACTTC. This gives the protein CSVEGNVSYEQYF.

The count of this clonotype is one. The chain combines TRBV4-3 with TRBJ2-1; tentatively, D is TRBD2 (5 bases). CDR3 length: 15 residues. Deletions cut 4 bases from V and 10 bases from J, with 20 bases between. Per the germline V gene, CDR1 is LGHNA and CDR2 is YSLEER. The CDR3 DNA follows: TGCGCCAGCAGCCTGAGGGTAGGGCGAGCCTACGAGCAGTTCTTC. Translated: CASSLRVGRAYEQFF.

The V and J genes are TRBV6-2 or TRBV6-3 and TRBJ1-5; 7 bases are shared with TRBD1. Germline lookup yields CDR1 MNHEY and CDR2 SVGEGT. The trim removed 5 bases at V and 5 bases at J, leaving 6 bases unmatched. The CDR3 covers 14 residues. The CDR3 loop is CASSRQGADQPQHF. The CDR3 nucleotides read TGTGCCAGCAGTAGACAGGGAGCAGATCAGCCCCAGCATTTT.

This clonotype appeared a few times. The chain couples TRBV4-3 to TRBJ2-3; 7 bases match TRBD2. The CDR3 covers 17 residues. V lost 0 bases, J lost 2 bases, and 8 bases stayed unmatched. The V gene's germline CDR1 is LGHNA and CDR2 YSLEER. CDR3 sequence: CASSQDSAGGFTDTQYF. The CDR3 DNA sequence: TGCGCCAGCAGCCAAGATTCGGCCGGGGGGTTCACAGATACGCAGTATTTT.

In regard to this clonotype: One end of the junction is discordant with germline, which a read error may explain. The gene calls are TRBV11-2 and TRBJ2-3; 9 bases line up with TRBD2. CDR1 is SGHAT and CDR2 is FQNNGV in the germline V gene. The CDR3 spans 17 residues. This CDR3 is CASGLGTSGLSTDTQYF. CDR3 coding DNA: TGTGCCAGCGGCTTGGGAACTAGCGGGCTCAGCACAGATACGCAGTATTTT.

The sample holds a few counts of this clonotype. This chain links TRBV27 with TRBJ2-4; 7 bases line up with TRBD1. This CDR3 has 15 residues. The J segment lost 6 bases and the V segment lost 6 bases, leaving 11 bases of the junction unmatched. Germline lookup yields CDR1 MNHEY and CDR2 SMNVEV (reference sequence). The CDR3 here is CASSPDRAKINIQYF. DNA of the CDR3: TGTGCCAGCAGCCCCGACAGGGCCAAAATAAACATTCAGTACTTC.

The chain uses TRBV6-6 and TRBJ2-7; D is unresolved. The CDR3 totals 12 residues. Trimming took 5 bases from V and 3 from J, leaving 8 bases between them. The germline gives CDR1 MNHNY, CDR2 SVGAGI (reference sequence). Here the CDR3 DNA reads TGTGCCAGCAGTCCTCTCTACTACGAGCAGTACTTC. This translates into CASSPLYYEQYF.

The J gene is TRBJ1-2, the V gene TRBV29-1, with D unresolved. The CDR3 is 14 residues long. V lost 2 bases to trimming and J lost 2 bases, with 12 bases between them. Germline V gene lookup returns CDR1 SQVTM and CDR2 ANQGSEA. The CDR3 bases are TGCAGCGTTGAACCCGGAACGGGGAACTATGGCTACACCTTC. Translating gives CSVEPGTGNYGYTF.

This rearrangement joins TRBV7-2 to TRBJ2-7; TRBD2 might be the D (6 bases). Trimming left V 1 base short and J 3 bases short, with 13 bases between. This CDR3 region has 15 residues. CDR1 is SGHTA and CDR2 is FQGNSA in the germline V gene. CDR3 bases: TGTGCCAGCAGCTTAGTCCCGGGAGAGAGCTACGAGCAGTACTTC. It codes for CASSLVPGESYEQYF.

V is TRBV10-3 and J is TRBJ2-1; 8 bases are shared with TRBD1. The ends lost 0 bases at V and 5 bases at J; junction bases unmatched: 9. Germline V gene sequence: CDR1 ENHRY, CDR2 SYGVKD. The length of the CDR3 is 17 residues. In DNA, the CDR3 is TGTGCCATCAGTGAGTCGCAGAGCCAGGGGGCTAACAATGAGCAGTTCTTC. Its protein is CAISESQSQGANNEQFF.

The CDR3 here is CATSSYQGGNEQFF. The CDR3 bases are TGTGCCACCAGCAGTTATCAGGGAGGAAATGAGCAGTTCTTC. The rearrangement uses TRBV15 and TRBJ2-1; TRBD2 might be the D (6 bases). This CDR3 spans 14 amino acids. Trimming removed 3 bases at V and 7 bases at J, with 13 bases between. Looked up from germline, CDR1 is LNHNV and CDR2 is YYDKDF (reference sequence). The entire variable domain, with the rest obtained from reference TRBV15 and TRBJ2-1, is as follows: DAMVIQNPRYQVTQFGKPVTLSCSQTLNHNVMYWYQQKSSQAPKLLFHYYDKDFNNEADTPDNFQSRRPNTSFCFLDIRSPGLGDTAMYLCATSSYQGGNEQFFGPGTRLTVL.

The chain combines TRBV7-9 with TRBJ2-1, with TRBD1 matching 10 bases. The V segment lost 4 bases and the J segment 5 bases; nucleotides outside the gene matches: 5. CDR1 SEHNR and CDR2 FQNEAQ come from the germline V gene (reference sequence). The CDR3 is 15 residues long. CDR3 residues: CASSSWTGGDNEQFF. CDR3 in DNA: TGTGCCAGCAGCTCCTGGACAGGGGGGGACAATGAGCAGTTCTTC.

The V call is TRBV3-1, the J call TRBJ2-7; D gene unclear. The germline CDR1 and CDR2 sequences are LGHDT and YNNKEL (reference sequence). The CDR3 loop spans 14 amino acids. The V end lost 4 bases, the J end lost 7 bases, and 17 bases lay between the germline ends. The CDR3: CASSPALGPEEQYF. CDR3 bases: TGTGCCAGCAGCCCTGCCTTGGGCCCGGAAGAGCAGTACTTC.

CDR3 in amino acids: CATSKGGAGLDEQFF. In DNA form, the CDR3 reads TGTGCCACCTCGAAAGGGGGCGCAGGGCTGGATGAGCAGTTCTTC. The chain employs TRBV19 and TRBJ2-1, with 7 positions matching TRBD1. Germline V gene data show CDR1 as LNHDA and CDR2 as SQIVND (reference sequence). V gave up 10 bases and J gave up 8 bases; unmatched junction bases: 17. There are 15 residues in the CDR3.

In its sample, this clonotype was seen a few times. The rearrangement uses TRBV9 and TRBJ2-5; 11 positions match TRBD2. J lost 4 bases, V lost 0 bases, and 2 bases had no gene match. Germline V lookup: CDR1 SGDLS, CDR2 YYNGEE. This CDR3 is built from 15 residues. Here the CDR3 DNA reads TGTGCCAGCAGCGTAGGACTAGCGGGGCCAGAGACCCAGTACTTC. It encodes CASSVGLAGPETQYF.